The entry that follows covers one TCR beta chain sequence. This sample is part of a study of blood T cell repertoires in COVID-19. V trimming: 2 bases; J trimming: 2 bases; junction bases outside the gene matches: 10. This CDR3 spans 17 amino acids. Germline V gene data show CDR1 as SGHDT and CDR2 as YYEEEE. Original processing notes: Amplification with reference gene primers provided the estimates of nucleated cell counts. Clones were sequenced by immunoSEQ multiplex PCR, and TCRdb holds only the in-frame ones, with some missing. The V and J calls and clone size come from that table; D and trimming were worked out from the DNA. The sample comprises some 99,000 clones, roughly 84% of which are singletons, and 6.5% to 8% rests with the top ten.

The rearrangement joins TRBV5-6 to TRBJ2-1, with 7 bases identical to TRBD2. The source is a woman between 45 and 65 years old with acute or convalescent COVID-19. Sequencing was performed on peripheral blood. CDR3 loop: CASSFGDYPGTYNEQFF. In DNA, the CDR3 is TGTGCCAGCAGCTTTGGGGACTATCCTGGTACCTACAATGAGCAGTTCTTC.